Listed below are T cell receptor beta chains from one sample, sequenced in a study of Ad26.COV2.S vaccination and SARS-CoV-2 variants. Sequencing used immunoSEQ multiplex PCR; TCRdb keeps in-frame clones, though not all of them. This sample has about 320,000 clones; about 82% occur once, and the top ten carry under 2%. The specimen comprised peripheral blood, sampled in a trial of Ad26.COV2.S vaccine versus placebo. The receptors derive from a person between 18 and 60 years old who received the Ad26.COV2.S COVID-19 vaccine or a placebo. CDR3s leave out the opening cysteine and the closing phenylalanine or tryptophan. The D gene is left open where the match is weak.

v_call	d_call	cdr3_aa
TRBV19	TRBD2	ASSIDRLAGASYNEQF
TRBV5-4	-	ASSLAGVRQETQY
TRBV3-1/TRBV3-2	-	ASSQGGGGIQPQH
TRBV5-1	-	ASSLYPGNTGELF
TRBV18	-	ASSPSDSVYNEQF
TRBV3-1/TRBV3-2	-	ASSPYRREEIKLF
TRBV3-1/TRBV3-2	TRBD2	ASSPQGLAGVFTQY
TRBV5-1	-	ASSLQGFGMADTQY
TRBV29-1	TRBD1	SVVPRGRGTEAF
TRBV6-5	-	ASSRSKQGNTIY
TRBV30	-	AWSVGAGNTIY
TRBV5-8	TRBD1	ASSMGQFEQPQH
TRBV9	-	ASTDLEPNQPQH
TRBV5-6	TRBD1	ASSLLDRGQETQY
TRBV2	-	ASSPDAGGYGYT
TRBV29-1	TRBD1	SASGGGYEQY
TRBV19	-	ASSIYRDTGELF
TRBV6-5	-	ASSYSQGTYEQY
TRBV5-6	-	ASSLGQGRVEAF
TRBV6-5	-	ASSSWTVYNSPLH
TRBV6-5	-	ASRANLGQITEAF
TRBV28	TRBD1	ASRNSAIRDRRLGNQPQH
TRBV24-1	TRBD1	AILRGQGAFRNTGELF
TRBV5-4	-	ASSTATANTEAF
TRBV3-1/TRBV3-2	-	ASSQPPGSSGANVLT
TRBV3-1/TRBV3-2	TRBD1	ASSRTGQGANNEQF
TRBV19	TRBD1	ATYHRGYGYT
TRBV30	-	AWSVQGGYQETQY
TRBV6-5	TRBD1	ASSWVWGQGNTEAF
TRBV5-1	-	ASSLSGGNSGNTIY
TRBV6-6	-	ASSETDSPLH
TRBV2	-	ASSESNQPQH
TRBV28	-	ASSIQQGLAY
TRBV12-1	-	ASSLRQGQY
TRBV5-1	TRBD2	ASSPSGTSGGAGEQF
TRBV3-1/TRBV3-2	TRBD2	ASSPSGDAGELF
TRBV5-5	-	ASSLGRGTEAF
TRBV6-2/TRBV6-3	-	ASSRGARQLNTEAF
TRBV30	TRBD1	AWGGGARDYGYT
TRBV6-4	-	ASSVGEHNEQF
TRBV5-1	TRBD1	ASSGRQGNTEAF